This paragraph covers one T cell receptor (beta chain) sequence. Its antigen is unidentified. Profiling that covered TCR beta VDJ and CDR3 relied on genomic DNA as its template. Via MiXCR, TCRdb re-called the reads, giving one row per CDR3 protein. Of approximately 170,000 distinct CDR3 sequences in the sample, less than 65% were seen once. The sample originates from a study of CD8+CD57+ T cells in acquired aplastic anemia. Background on the study: Recorded DNA amounts for sorted CD4+ and CD8+ cells had an average of approximately 2.9 ug. Healthy donors had, on average, approximately 9.9 million reads for their CD4+ cells. Whole-study results and caveats: Shared by patients and controls, 25 to 30 CD8+ CDR3s were abundant in patients.

The receptor was isolated from a human donor in good health, serving as a control. Sequencing used sorted CD4+, CD8+, or CD8+CD57+ T cells (not recorded which) from PBMCs.

As DNA, the CDR3 is TGTGCCAACAGGGGTTTAGAGAACACTGAAGCTTTCTTT. Translated: CANRGLENTEAFF. This chain connects TRBV6-1 to TRBJ1-1, with 7 bases identical to TRBD1. This CDR3 is built from 13 residues. CDR1 is MNHNS, CDR2 SASEGT, per germline. Unmatched junction bases numbered 6, after V lost 10 bases and J lost 1 base.